Presented here are 24 T cell receptor beta chains from one specimen sequenced in a study of sequential checkpoint blockade in melanoma. Measured with immunoSEQ multiplex PCR; TCRdb has only the in-frame clones, and not every one. The profile shows about 3,000 clones, 21% of them singletons. The treatment is: randomized to nivolumab then ipilimumab (arm A) or the reverse (arm B). The sequences come from tumor tissue (inferred from file names), collected from a patient given nivolumab and ipilimumab in sequence. Receptors were obtained from a human patient with melanoma. Some clones in this sample may be carry-over from other donors' samples.

This clone has more than one count but fewer than ten. This chain uses TRBV6-1 with TRBJ1-2; D is unclear. Germline V gene sequence: CDR1 MNHNS, CDR2 SASEGT. The V and J ends lost 1 base and 8 bases respectively, with 17 bases between them. This CDR3 region has 15 residues. CDR3 DNA sequence: TGTGCCAGCAGTGAAGTACTGGGCAGAGTCGGGGGCTACACCTTC. Translating it yields CASSEVLGRVGGYTF.

The genes are TRBV5-1 and TRBJ2-5; 14 nucleotides line up with TRBD2. Germline V lookup: CDR1 SGHRS, CDR2 YFSETQ. V was pared by 0 bases and J by 2 bases, with 6 bases of the junction left unmatched. The CDR3 covers 18 residues. CDR3 nucleotide sequence: TGCGCCAGCAGCTTGGCCCGACTAGCGGGGGGGCTACAAGAGACCCAGTACTTC. Translating gives CASSLARLAGGLQETQYF.

The CDR3 reads CASSQVVAVNEQFF. In nucleotides, the CDR3 is TGCGCCAGCAGCCAAGTGGTAGCGGTCAATGAGCAGTTCTTC. V gene TRBV1 combines with J gene TRBJ2-1; the D call TRBD2 from the table was never checked on the DNA. TRBV1 is given as a pseudogene. The CDR3 totals 14 residues.

The rearrangement links TRBV23-1 to TRBJ1-2, with 7 bases that match TRBD1. TRBV23-1 is sorted into the ORF group, with uncertain function. The CDR3 spans 13 residues. V was clipped by 6 bases and J by 4 bases; unmatched bases: 5. CDR3 protein: CASSGGTAYGYTF. DNA of the CDR3: TGCGCCAGCAGCGGCGGGACAGCCTATGGCTACACCTTC.

The chain joins TRBV6-8 to TRBJ1-6; 9 bases are shared with TRBD1. Germline-derived CDR1 and CDR2 are MNHGY and SAAAGT. This CDR3 contains 16 residues. V dropped 5 bases and J dropped 2; count of bases not matched to a gene: 4. In nucleotides, the CDR3 is TGTGCCAGCAGTACCGGGACAGGGACCTATAATTCACCCCTCCACTTT. Translating gives CASSTGTGTYNSPLHF.

This chain joins TRBV19 and TRBJ1-3; weak D call: TRBD1 (5 bases). V lost 4 bases to trimming and J lost 2 bases, with 6 bases between them. CDR3 length: 13 residues. Germline loops: CDR1 LNHDA, CDR2 SQIVND (reference sequence). CDR3 coding DNA: TGTGCCAGTAGTAAGGGGCCTGGAAACACCATATATTTT. Its protein is CASSKGPGNTIYF.

This clone was counted only a few times. The CDR3 sequence: CASRGALRNSPLHF. The CDR3 DNA follows: TGTGCCAGCCGGGGGGCGCTCCGTAATTCACCCCTCCACTTT. V is TRBV6-8 and J is TRBJ1-6; tentatively, D is TRBD1 (6 bases). Germline loops: CDR1 MNHGY, CDR2 SAAAGT. Trimming stripped 8 bases from V and 6 bases from J, with 14 bases between. This CDR3 comprises 14 residues.

This clone has more than one count but fewer than ten. The chain carries TRBV9 and TRBJ1-1; D perhaps matches TRBD1 (5 bases). CDR1 is SGDLS, CDR2 YYNGEE, per germline. Trimming pared 0 bases from V and 5 bases from J, leaving 11 bases between. CDR3 length equals 14 residues. CDR3 amino acids: CASSVDPGRTEAFF. The CDR3 nucleotides are TGTGCCAGCAGCGTAGACCCGGGGCGGACTGAAGCTTTCTTT.

This clone is categorized as medium-sized (0.01 to 0.1%). The chain carries TRBV6-8 and TRBJ1-1; D perhaps matches TRBD1 (5 bases). V lost 5 bases and J 5 bases, leaving 15 bases between the germline ends. CDR3 size: 14 residues. CDR1 and CDR2 (germline): MNHGY, SAAAGT. The DNA for the CDR3 is TGTGCCAGCAGTGGCGACGCGAGGGGAACTGAAGCTTTCTTT. Translated, it gives CASSGDARGTEAFF.

This clone was picked up a small number of times. The chain recombines TRBV18 with TRBJ1-6, with a weak D call TRBD1 (5 bases). The CDR3 totals 14 residues. The germline gives CDR1 KGHSH, CDR2 LQKENI. The V end was cut by 2 bases, the J end by 5 bases, with 7 bases between. The CDR3 reads CASSPGAHNSPLHF. For the CDR3, the DNA is TGTGCCAGCTCACCAGGGGCCCATAATTCACCCCTCCACTTT.

This chain joins TRBV18 and TRBJ2-1; D ambiguous. Germline V gene sequence: CDR1 KGHSH, CDR2 LQKENI. The V end lost 3 bases, the J end lost 0 bases, and 6 bases lay between the germline ends. The CDR3 runs 14 residues. The CDR3 region has the DNA TGTGCCAGCTCACCCGACGTCTCCTACAATGAGCAGTTCTTC. This sequence encodes CASSPDVSYNEQFF.

This clone was seen more than once but under ten times. The rearrangement joins TRBV11-3 to TRBJ1-5, with D perhaps matching TRBD1 (5 bases). V was cut by 5 bases and J by 1 base, with 18 bases left in between. The CDR3 has 17 residues. Looked up from germline, CDR1 is SGHNT and CDR2 is YENEEA. This CDR3 is CASSPMGGGVSNQPQHF. In DNA, the CDR3 is TGTGCCAGCAGCCCAATGGGGGGGGGTGTCAGCAATCAGCCCCAGCATTTT.

This clone occurred a few times. Written as DNA, the CDR3 is TGTGCCAGCAGCGCTAGCGGGGGGTCTCAGGGTACGCAGTATTTT. Translation gives CASSASGGSQGTQYF. The chain employs TRBV9 and TRBJ2-3; 11 nucleotides agree with TRBD2. CDR3 size: 15 residues. With V trimmed by 3 bases and J by 8 bases, 8 bases remained unmatched. Germline values: CDR1 SGDLS, CDR2 YYNGEE.

There are a few counts of this clone. The V call is TRBV9, the J call TRBJ2-7; 10 nucleotides agree with TRBD1. The CDR3 length is 15 residues. Per germline, CDR1 SGDLS and CDR2 YYNGEE. Unmatched junction bases numbered 6, after V lost 2 bases and J lost 4 bases. Written as DNA, the CDR3 is TGTGCCAGCAGCGTGGGCGGGACAGGGGTTTACGAGCAGTACTTC. Translated, it gives CASSVGGTGVYEQYF.

This clone was seen ten or more times. In DNA form, the CDR3 reads TGTGCCAGCAGTCAATCTTCCGGGGCCAACGTCCTGACTTTC. It translates to CASSQSSGANVLTF. The V and J genes are TRBV11-3 and TRBJ2-6; D is undetermined. The ends were cut back, 6 bases at V and 4 bases at J, with 10 bases in the middle. The germline V gene encodes CDR1 SGHNT and CDR2 YENEEA. CDR3 length: 14 amino acids.

This clone was recorded a few times. This chain connects TRBV6-8 to TRBJ1-1, with TRBD1 matching 7 bases. Germline values: CDR1 MNHGY, CDR2 SAAAGT. CDR3 length: 15 amino acids. Trimming took 0 bases from V and 1 from J; bases not matched to a gene: 2. CDR3 coding DNA: TGTGCCAGCAGTTACTCTAGGACAGGGAACACTGAAGCTTTCTTT. Its protein is CASSYSRTGNTEAFF.

The table lists this clone with a few counts. CDR3 nucleotides: TGTGCCAGTTCGGGGCCGAACACTGAAGCTTTCTTT. Protein sequence: CASSGPNTEAFF. The genes are TRBV6-8 and TRBJ1-1, with TRBD1 as a possible D gene (5 bases). The CDR3 extends over 12 amino acids. V lost 9 bases and J 1 base, leaving 9 bases between the germline ends. Germline V CDR1 and CDR2: MNHGY, SAAAGT.

This clone was detected a few times. The chain employs TRBV5-1 and TRBJ1-4, with 8 positions matching TRBD1. The CDR3 is made up of 16 amino acids. Germline V lookup: CDR1 SGHRS, CDR2 YFSETQ. V lost 2 bases to trimming and J lost 5 bases; unmatched junction nucleotides: 8. CDR3 residues: CASSFLPGQVNEKLFF. The CDR3 nucleotides read TGCGCCAGCAGCTTCTTACCGGGACAGGTGAATGAAAAACTGTTTTTT.

A few counts support this clone. The chain carries TRBV6-8 and TRBJ2-3; D is undetermined. The CDR3 loop spans 13 amino acids. Looked up from germline, CDR1 is MNHGY and CDR2 is SAAAGT. V dropped 6 bases and J dropped 0 bases, with 7 bases sitting between them. The chain's CDR3 is CASRIPSTDTQYF. The CDR3 DNA reads TGTGCCAGCAGGATCCCGAGCACAGATACGCAGTATTTT.

The genes are TRBV14 and TRBJ1-3; weak D call: TRBD1 (5 bases). The ends were cut back, 0 bases at V and 0 bases at J, with 9 bases in the middle. CDR3 length: 16 residues. The germline CDR1 and CDR2 sequences are SGHDN and FVKESK. The CDR3 DNA sequence: TGTGCCAGCAGCCAAGAGAGGGGCGGCTCTGGAAACACCATATATTTT. Protein sequence: CASSQERGGSGNTIYF.

The genes are TRBV15 and TRBJ2-5, with D perhaps TRBD2 (6 bases). CDR3 size: 14 residues. Germline CDR1 and CDR2: LNHNV and YYDKDF (reference sequence). V was clipped by 2 bases and J by 4 bases, with 11 bases between them. CDR3 coding DNA: TGTGCCACCAGCAGATCGCAGGGAGGAGAGACCCAGTACTTC. Translated, it gives CATSRSQGGETQYF.

This clone turned up a few times. V is TRBV6-8 and J is TRBJ2-1, with 9 nucleotides matching TRBD2. This CDR3 has 15 amino acids. V dropped 6 bases and J dropped 6; count of bases not matched to a gene: 9. Germline V gene sequence: CDR1 MNHGY, CDR2 SAAAGT. DNA of the CDR3: TGTGCCAGCAGCCAGGGCGGGAGGGGGTCCAATGAGCAGTTCTTC. Its translation is CASSQGGRGSNEQFF.

The V call is TRBV18, the J call TRBJ2-7; tentative D call: TRBD1 (6 bases). Germline CDR1 is KGHSH and CDR2 is LQKENI. Trimming cost V 2 bases and J 2 bases, with 19 bases left between them. This CDR3 is built from 17 residues. Written as DNA, the CDR3 is TGTGCCAGCTCACCAATGGGGGCCCGACAGGCCCCCTACGAGCAGTACTTC. Residues: CASSPMGARQAPYEQYF.

The chain carries TRBV19 and TRBJ2-3, with D perhaps matching TRBD1 or TRBD2 (5 bases each). V shed 4 bases and J shed 6 bases, with 11 bases lying between them. The CDR3 is 13 residues long. In germline, CDR1 is LNHDA, CDR2 SQIVND (reference sequence). The CDR3 region has the DNA TGTGCCAGTAGTAGCCGGGGCTTGGATACGCAGTATTTT. Amino acids: CASSSRGLDTQYF. Complete variable domain (other parts from reference TRBV19 and TRBJ2-3): DGGITQSPKYLFRKEGQNVTLSCEQNLNHDAMYWYRQDPGQGLRLIYYSQIVNDFQKGDIAEGYSVSREKKESFPLTVTSAQKNPTAFYLCASSSRGLDTQYFGPGTRLTVL.